This TCR beta chain was sequenced in a study of T cell responses to AZD1222 COVID-19 vaccine. Study observations and caveats: Recipients of two AZD1222 doses showed rising Spike-specific TCR breadth and depth. No repertoire was sampled before or during the peak T cell response, only after it. In the spike-specific TCR repertoire, nearly half reportedly target unmutated variant regions. The donor cohort was predominantly white British with a female majority, and clonal diversity may have been underestimated.

Regarding this clone: The antigen is not known.

TCRdb keeps only in-frame clones here, not all; method: immunoSEQ multiplex PCR. Of 65,000 to 70,000 clones in the sample, 80% to 85% are singletons; the top ten hold 12%. Trimming pared 3 bases from V and 6 bases from J, leaving 4 bases between. The germline CDR1 and CDR2 sequences are SGDLS and YYNGEE. The CDR3 contains 11 residues. The source material was peripheral blood, sampled on day 0 of AZD1222 vaccination. The V call is TRBV9, the J call TRBJ2-1, with D unclear. This TCR came from an adult in good health. CDR3 sequence (DNA): TGTGCCAGCAGCGACAGCAATGAGCAGTTCTTC. It encodes CASSDSNEQFF.